The clone carrying this T cell receptor beta chain was seen a single time. This sample was included in a study of blood T cells in healthy people across ages. Alongside a J-beta primer mix, a sample-barcoded 5' primer served in a second PCR lasting roughly 7 to 11 cycles. TCRdb passed the 5' RACE reads through MiXCR, listing each CDR3 protein once. The sample records about 900,000 distinct CDR3 sequences, 45% to 50% being singletons. Trimming removed 7 bases at V and 5 bases at J, with 15 bases between. Per the germline V gene, CDR1 is MDHEN and CDR2 is SYDVKM. CDR3 length equals 14 residues. The chain carries TRBV28 and TRBJ1-5, with D possibly TRBD1 on 5 matching bases. The sequence came from a young man in good health. Material: blood. The DNA for the CDR3 is TGTGCCAGCACTATAGGGGAGGGCTATCAGCCCCAGCATTTT. It encodes CASTIGEGYQPQHF.